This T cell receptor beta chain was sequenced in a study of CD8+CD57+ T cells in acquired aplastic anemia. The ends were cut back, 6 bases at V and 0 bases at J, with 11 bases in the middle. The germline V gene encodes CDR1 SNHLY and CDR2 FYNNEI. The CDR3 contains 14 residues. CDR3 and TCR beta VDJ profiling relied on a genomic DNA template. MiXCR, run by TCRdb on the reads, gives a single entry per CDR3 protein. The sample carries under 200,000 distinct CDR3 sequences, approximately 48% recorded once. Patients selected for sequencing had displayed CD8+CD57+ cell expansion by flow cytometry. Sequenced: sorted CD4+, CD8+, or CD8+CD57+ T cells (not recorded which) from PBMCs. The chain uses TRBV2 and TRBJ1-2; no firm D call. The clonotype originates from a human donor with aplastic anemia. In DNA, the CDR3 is TGTGCCAGCAGCGCCCAAACGACTAACTATGGCTACACCTTC. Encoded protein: CASSAQTTNYGYTF.